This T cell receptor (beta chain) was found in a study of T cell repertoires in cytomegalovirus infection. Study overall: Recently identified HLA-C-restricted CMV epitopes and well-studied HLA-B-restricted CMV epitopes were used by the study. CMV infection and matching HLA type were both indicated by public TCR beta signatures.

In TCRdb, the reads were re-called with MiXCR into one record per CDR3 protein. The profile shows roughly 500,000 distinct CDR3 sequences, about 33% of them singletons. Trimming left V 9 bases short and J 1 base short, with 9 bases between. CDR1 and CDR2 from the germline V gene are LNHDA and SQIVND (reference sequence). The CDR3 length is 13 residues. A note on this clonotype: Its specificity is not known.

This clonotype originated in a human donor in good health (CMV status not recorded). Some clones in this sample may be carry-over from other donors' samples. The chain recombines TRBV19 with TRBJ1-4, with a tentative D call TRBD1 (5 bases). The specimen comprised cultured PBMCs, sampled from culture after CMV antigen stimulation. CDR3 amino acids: CASRQRTNEKLFF. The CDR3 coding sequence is TGTGCCAGCAGACAGAGAACTAATGAAAAACTGTTTTTT.